The rows below give T cell receptor beta chains drawn from one sample of a study of cytomegalovirus exposure and HLA in healthy donors. Profiling relied on immunoSEQ multiplex PCR, and the TCRdb table lists in-frame clones only, not all of them. The table has some 51,000 clones, approximately 80% seen once. The sequenced sample was PBMCs. The receptors come from a female donor in good health and CMV-seronegative. Both conserved end residues are trimmed from each CDR3. Fields, in order: V gene, J gene, CDR3 protein.

V: TRBV4-1
J: TRBJ1-5
CDR3: ASSREGNQPQH

V: TRBV5-6
J: TRBJ2-3
CDR3: ASSSGRSGRADTQY

V: TRBV7-9
J: TRBJ1-2
CDR3: ASSLGGYGYT

V: TRBV23-1
J: TRBJ2-1
CDR3: ASRHTETGGPGYNEQF

V: TRBV19
J: TRBJ2-1
CDR3: ASSMNLAGVGNEQF

V: TRBV2
J: TRBJ1-3
CDR3: ASSVSGNTIY

V: TRBV10-3
J: TRBJ2-7
CDR3: AISEAESSYEQY

V: TRBV30
J: TRBJ2-3
CDR3: AWSDGQVDTQY

V: TRBV6-6
J: TRBJ2-3
CDR3: ASRWASTDTQY

V: TRBV7-2
J: TRBJ1-4
CDR3: ASSTWATTNEKLF

V: TRBV29-1
J: TRBJ2-3
CDR3: SVDVLGDTQY

V: TRBV7-8
J: TRBJ2-3
CDR3: ASSLVGGGAEDTQY

V: TRBV7-2
J: TRBJ2-7
CDR3: ASSLNWQLSLAVIDEQY

V: TRBV5-1
J: TRBJ2-5
CDR3: ASSLQGGGQETQY

V: TRBV28
J: TRBJ1-6
CDR3: ASRVGHDNSPLH

V: TRBV7-9
J: TRBJ1-5
CDR3: ASSLGSGQGNQPQH

V: TRBV7-6
J: TRBJ2-7
CDR3: ASSPGHSYEQY

V: TRBV7-8
J: TRBJ2-1
CDR3: ASSLAVTVIYNEQF

V: TRBV29-1
J: TRBJ1-1
CDR3: SVADSLNTEAF

V: TRBV28
J: TRBJ2-5
CDR3: ASRPGGLVQETQY

V: TRBV4-3
J: TRBJ1-2
CDR3: ASSQERTSSYGYT

V: TRBV2
J: TRBJ1-1
CDR3: ASRVQAGGNTEAF

V: TRBV5-1
J: TRBJ2-5
CDR3: ASSKGVYHETQY

V: TRBV28
J: TRBJ1-5
CDR3: ASSFSSSNQPQH

V: TRBV7-8
J: TRBJ2-5
CDR3: ASSLPGLAGETQY

V: TRBV7-8
J: TRBJ2-7
CDR3: ASSPLTGVTYEQY

V: TRBV6-5
J: TRBJ1-1
CDR3: ASSYSVGAEAF

V: TRBV5-1
J: TRBJ2-3
CDR3: ASSFGAGGYTDTQY

V: TRBV7-2
J: TRBJ2-7
CDR3: ASNQGLAGGRLGWEQY

V: TRBV11-2
J: TRBJ1-2
CDR3: ASRRIGGAYGYT

V: TRBV21-1
J: TRBJ2-1
CDR3: ASSNGGDWAGGPSYNEQF

V: TRBV5-6
J: TRBJ2-5
CDR3: ASNAGGRETQY

V: TRBV28
J: -
CDR3: ASSTPSGGAHEQY

V: TRBV12-5
J: TRBJ1-1
CDR3: ASGFLRGSEAF

V: TRBV28
J: TRBJ1-2
CDR3: ASSPGTGPYGYT

V: TRBV4-2
J: TRBJ1-3
CDR3: ASSQGQALSGNTIY